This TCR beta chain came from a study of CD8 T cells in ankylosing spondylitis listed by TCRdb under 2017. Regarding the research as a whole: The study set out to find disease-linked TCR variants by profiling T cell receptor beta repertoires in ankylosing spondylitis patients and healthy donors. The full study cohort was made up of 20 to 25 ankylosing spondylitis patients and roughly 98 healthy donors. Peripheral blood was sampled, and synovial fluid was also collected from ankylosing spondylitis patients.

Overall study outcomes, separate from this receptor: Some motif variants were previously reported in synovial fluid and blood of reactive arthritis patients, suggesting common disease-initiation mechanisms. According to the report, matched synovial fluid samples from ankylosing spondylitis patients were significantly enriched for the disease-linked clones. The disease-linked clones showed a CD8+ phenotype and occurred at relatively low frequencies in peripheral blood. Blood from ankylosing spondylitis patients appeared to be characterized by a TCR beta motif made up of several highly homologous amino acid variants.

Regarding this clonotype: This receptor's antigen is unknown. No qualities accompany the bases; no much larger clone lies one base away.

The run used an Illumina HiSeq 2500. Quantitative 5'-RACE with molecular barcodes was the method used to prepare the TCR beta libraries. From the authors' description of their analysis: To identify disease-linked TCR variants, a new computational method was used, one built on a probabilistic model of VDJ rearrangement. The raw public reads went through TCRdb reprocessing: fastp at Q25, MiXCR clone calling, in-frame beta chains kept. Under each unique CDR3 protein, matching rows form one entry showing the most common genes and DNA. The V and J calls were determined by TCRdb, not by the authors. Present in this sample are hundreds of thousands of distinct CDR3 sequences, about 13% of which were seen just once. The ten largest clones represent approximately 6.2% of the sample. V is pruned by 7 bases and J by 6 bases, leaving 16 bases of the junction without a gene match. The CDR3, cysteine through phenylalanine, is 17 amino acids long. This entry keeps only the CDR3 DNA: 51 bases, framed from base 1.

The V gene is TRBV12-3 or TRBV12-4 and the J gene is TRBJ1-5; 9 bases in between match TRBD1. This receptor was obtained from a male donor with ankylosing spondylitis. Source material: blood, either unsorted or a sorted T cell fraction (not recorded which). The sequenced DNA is TGTGCCAGCACACCGGGACAGGGTCCTATAGCAGGTCAGCCCCAGCATTTT. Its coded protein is CASTPGQGPIAGQPQHF.